This TCR beta chain was found in a study of neurological immune-mediated disorders. This clonotype was seen repeatedly, ten times or more. Its target is unknown. The study's findings and limits: The multiple sclerosis repertoire cluster lacked an association with any feature, whether clinical or MRI. TCR clonal expansion peaked in HTLV-1-associated myelopathy patients and was lowest in multiple sclerosis patients.

Unsorted libraries were generated from 2 million PBMCs. These cells had been stored in RNAlater at -80 C. The authors made cDNA by 5'RACE with 10-nucleotide random UMIs. TCRdb analysed the 5' RACE reads with MiXCR anew, one entry per CDR3 protein. The repertoire holds 55,000 to 75,000 distinct CDR3 sequences, with 2% to 2.5% as singletons. CDR1 is DFQATT and CDR2 is SNEGSKA in the germline V gene (reference sequence). V gave up 6 bases and J gave up 0 bases; unmatched junction bases: 4. This CDR3 is built from 15 residues. What was sequenced was PBMCs. The source is a man aged 50 to 60 with multiple sclerosis. The V call is TRBV20-1, the J call TRBJ2-1; TRBD2 matches 11 bases. The CDR3 sequence is CSASGTSGSYNEQFF. In DNA, the CDR3 is TGCAGTGCCTCCGGGACTAGCGGCTCCTACAATGAGCAGTTCTTC.